The clone carrying this T cell receptor beta chain was counted between two and nine times. The V gene lost 2 bases and the J gene lost 3 bases, with 12 bases spanning the gap. Germline CDR1 and CDR2: MDHEN and SYDVKM. This CDR3 has 15 amino acids. This record comes from a study of PD-1 and CTLA-4 blockade in melanoma. TCRdb's table, derived via immunoSEQ multiplex PCR, lists solely in-frame clones and lacks some. The table has roughly 21,000 clones, approximately 88% seen once. The sequencing used CD8+ T cells from peripheral blood, collected before anti-PD-1 treatment. The sequence derives from a human donor with melanoma. The chain couples TRBV28 to TRBJ2-3, with D perhaps matching TRBD1 or TRBD2 (5 bases each). The CDR3 loop reads CASSLARGATDTQYF. DNA of the CDR3: TGTGCCAGCAGTTTAGCGAGGGGCGCGACAGATACGCAGTATTTT. Looking up the rest from reference TRBV28 and TRBJ2-3 gives the full variable domain: DVKVTQSSRYLVKRTGEKVFLECVQDMDHENMFWYRQDPGLGLRLIYFSYDVKMKEKGDIPEGYSVSREKKERFSLILESASTNQTSMYLCASSLARGATDTQYFGPGTRLTVL.